This T cell receptor (beta chain) was sequenced during a study of CD8 T cells in Susac syndrome. An amount of RNA that ranged from roughly 0.5 to 1 ug was reverse transcribed with random hexamers. The TCR beta CDR3 was amplified by immunoSEQ multiplex PCR across 54 Vbeta, 13 Jbeta. TCRdb re-called the immunoSEQ multiplex PCR reads with MiXCR, one entry per CDR3 protein. Of some 200,000 distinct CDR3 sequences listed, approximately 95% are singletons. TEMRA cells were enriched by FACS, while CD8+ and CD4+ T cells were obtained through a negative isolation that was performed magnetically. The germline gives CDR1 SGDLS, CDR2 YYNGEE. V lost 0 bases to trimming and J lost 0 bases, with 10 bases between them. CDR3 length equals 15 residues.

Sequences were obtained from CD8+ T cells from PBMCs. The V call is TRBV9, the J call TRBJ2-7, with D possibly being TRBD1 (5 bases). The receptor comes from a human donor with Susac syndrome. The CDR3 nucleotides read TGTGCCAGCAGCGTAGGCGACAGCAGCTCCTACGAGCAGTACTTC. It specifies CASSVGDSSSYEQYF.